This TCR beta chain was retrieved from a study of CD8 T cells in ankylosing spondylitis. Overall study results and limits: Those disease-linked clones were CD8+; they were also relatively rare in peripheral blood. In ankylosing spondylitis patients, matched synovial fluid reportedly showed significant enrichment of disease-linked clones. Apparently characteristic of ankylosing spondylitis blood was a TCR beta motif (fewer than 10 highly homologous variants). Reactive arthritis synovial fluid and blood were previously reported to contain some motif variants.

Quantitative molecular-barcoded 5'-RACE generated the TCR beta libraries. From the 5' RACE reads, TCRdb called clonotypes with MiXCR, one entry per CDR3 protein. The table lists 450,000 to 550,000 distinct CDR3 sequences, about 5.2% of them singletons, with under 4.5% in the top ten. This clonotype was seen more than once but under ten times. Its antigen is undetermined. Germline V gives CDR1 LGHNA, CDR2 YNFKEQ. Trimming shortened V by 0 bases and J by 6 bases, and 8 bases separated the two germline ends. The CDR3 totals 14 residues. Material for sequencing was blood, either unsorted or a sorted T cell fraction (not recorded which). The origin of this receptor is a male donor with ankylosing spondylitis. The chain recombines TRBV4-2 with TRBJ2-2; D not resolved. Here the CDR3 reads CASSQDVAAGELFF. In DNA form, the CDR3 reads TGTGCCAGCAGCCAAGATGTGGCGGCCGGGGAGCTGTTTTTT.